Each of the 19 T cell receptor beta chains below was sequenced from the same sample in a study of long-term antiretroviral therapy in people with HIV. Investigators performed immunoSEQ version v3.0 at survey level. Profiling relied on immunoSEQ multiplex PCR, and the TCRdb table lists in-frame clones only, not all of them. The table records some 28,000 clones, roughly 88% of them present only once. The material sequenced was unsorted PBMCs, taken approximately 2.9 years after starting antiretroviral therapy. The receptors come from a man younger than 40 with HIV.

This chain connects TRBV27 to TRBJ1-4; D gene uncertain. The CDR3 has 18 residues. Germline V gene data show CDR1 as MNHEY and CDR2 as SMNVEV (reference sequence). V was shortened by 3 bases and J by 0 bases, with 17 bases between the two germline ends. CDR3 DNA sequence: TGTGCCAGCAGTTTGGTAAAGGACTATTCCCCAACTAATGAAAAACTGTTTTTT. It translates to CASSLVKDYSPTNEKLFF.

This rearrangement joins TRBV10-2 to TRBJ1-2; D unclear. Germline CDR1 reads WSHSY; CDR2 reads SAAADI. The ends were cut back, 3 bases at V and 4 bases at J, with 9 bases in the middle. The CDR3 covers 13 residues. The CDR3 reads CASSEGGLYGYTF. CDR3 bases: TGCGCCAGCAGTGAAGGAGGACTCTATGGCTACACCTTC.

This clone was picked up a small number of times. This sequence joins TRBV2 and TRBJ1-5; 10 bases align to TRBD1. Germline-derived CDR1 and CDR2 are SNHLY and FYNNEI. The CDR3 is 17 amino acids. J lost 5 bases, V lost 3 bases, and 10 bases had no gene match. CDR3: CASSDYSDRGRHQPQHF. In nucleotides, the CDR3 is TGTGCCAGCAGTGATTATTCTGACAGGGGGCGGCATCAGCCCCAGCATTTT.

This sequence joins TRBV2 and TRBJ1-4; D is unresolved. CDR3 length equals 13 residues. Germline CDR1 reads SNHLY; CDR2 reads FYNNEI. V gave up 2 bases and J gave up 5 bases, with 6 bases separating them. The CDR3 reads CASSEIGNEKLFF. The CDR3 DNA is TGTGCCAGCAGTGAAATAGGAAATGAAAAACTGTTTTTT.

This clone came up once. This chain joins TRBV18 and TRBJ2-1; D not resolved. The CDR3 loop spans 11 amino acids. The V and J ends lost 6 bases and 4 bases respectively, with 4 bases between them. Germline lookup yields CDR1 KGHSH and CDR2 LQKENI. This CDR3 reads CASSRYNEQFF. The CDR3 DNA reads TGTGCCAGCTCCCGGTACAATGAGCAGTTCTTC.

The chain couples TRBV6-6 to TRBJ1-1, with 10 bases that match TRBD1. Germline values: CDR1 MNHNY, CDR2 SVGAGI (reference sequence). The V gene end was trimmed by 8 bases and the J gene end by 5 bases; junction bases not matched to a gene: 11. This CDR3 contains 15 residues. CDR3: CASRRPDRGETEAFF. In DNA form, the CDR3 reads TGTGCCAGCCGCCGCCCGGACAGGGGGGAGACTGAAGCTTTCTTT.

CDR3 DNA sequence: TGCGCCAGCAGCTGGGGGACGAACACTGAAGCTTTCTTT. This sequence encodes CASSWGTNTEAFF. The V gene is TRBV5-1, the J gene TRBJ1-1; a weak D match, TRBD1 (5 bases). CDR3 size: 13 residues. Trimming took 3 bases from V and 1 from J, leaving 7 bases between them. Germline CDR1 is SGHRS and CDR2 is YFSETQ. The full variable domain, rest sourced from reference TRBV5-1 and TRBJ1-1, is KAGVTQTPRYLIKTRGQQVTLSCSPISGHRSVSWYQQTPGQGLQFLFEYFSETQRNKGNFPGRFSGRQFSNSRSEMNVSTLELGDSALYLCASSWGTNTEAFFGQGTRLTVV.

CDR3 coding DNA: TGTGCCAGCAGCTTTGCAGGACCCGGGGACACTGAAGCTTTCTTT. Translation: CASSFAGPGDTEAFF. This chain joins TRBV5-4 and TRBJ1-1; no clear D gene. CDR1 and CDR2 (germline): SGHNT, YYREEE (reference sequence). V gave up 2 bases and J gave up 3 bases, with 14 bases separating them. This CDR3 is 15 amino acids long. Complete variable domain (other parts from reference TRBV5-4 and TRBJ1-1): ETGVTQSPTHLIKTRGQQVTLRCSSQSGHNTVSWYQQALGQGPQFIFQYYREEENGRGNFPPRFSGLQFPNYSSELNVNALELDDSALYLCASSFAGPGDTEAFFGQGTRLTVV.

This chain uses TRBV29-1 with TRBJ1-2; tentative D call: TRBD1 (6 bases). The V and J ends lost 4 bases and 4 bases respectively, with 10 bases between them. In germline, CDR1 is SQVTM, CDR2 ANQGSEA. This CDR3 region has 12 residues. CDR3 residues: CSVAGTFYGYTF. The DNA for the CDR3 is TGCAGCGTTGCCGGGACATTCTATGGCTACACCTTC.

The chain couples TRBV9 to TRBJ1-2; TRBD1 might be the D (5 bases). CDR3 length: 18 residues. Trimming shortened V by 0 bases and J by 6 bases, and 24 bases separated the two germline ends. Germline V gives CDR1 SGDLS, CDR2 YYNGEE. CDR3 region: CASSVAFGVGITGHGYTF. The CDR3 DNA reads TGTGCCAGCAGCGTAGCCTTCGGGGTGGGGATTACAGGTCATGGCTACACCTTC.

The CDR3 nucleotides are TGTGCCAGCAGCTTGGTAGGTGGAAATGGCTACACCTTC. Its translation is CASSLVGGNGYTF. The chain carries TRBV5-8 and TRBJ1-2; the D is unclear. The CDR3 extends over 13 amino acids. Germline CDR1 reads SGHTS; CDR2 reads YDEGEE. V shed 0 bases and J shed 6 bases, with 9 bases lying between them.

The V call is TRBV16, the J call TRBJ2-7; no reliable D call. V was clipped by 4 bases and J by 5 bases, with 15 bases between them. The CDR3 has 14 residues. CDR1 is KGHSY and CDR2 is FQNENV in the germline V gene. The CDR3, as DNA: TGTGCCAGCAGCCCCTCTGGACGACCCCACGAGCAGTACTTC. Its protein is CASSPSGRPHEQYF.

The CDR3 spells CASSAYRAMNTEAFF. The CDR3 bases are TGTGCCAGCAGTGCATACAGGGCCATGAACACTGAAGCTTTCTTT. The rearrangement joins TRBV28 to TRBJ1-1; possibly TRBD1 for D (6 bases). The CDR3 totals 15 residues. Trimming took 5 bases from V and 0 from J, leaving 13 bases between them. Germline CDR1 is MDHEN and CDR2 is SYDVKM.

The gene calls are TRBV7-9 and TRBJ2-1; 11 bases agree with TRBD2. V was pared by 6 bases and J by 6 bases, with 7 bases of the junction left unmatched. From germline, CDR1 is SEHNR and CDR2 FQNEAQ (reference sequence). This CDR3 spans 15 amino acids. The CDR3 region has the DNA TGTGCCAGCAGTGACGGGACTAGCGGAGTCAATGAGCAGTTCTTC. Translating gives CASSDGTSGVNEQFF.

CDR3 sequence reads: CASSPRAGTAGEKLFF. CDR3 nucleotides: TGTGCCAGCAGCCCCCGGGCCGGGACGGCAGGGGAAAAACTGTTTTTT. This sequence joins TRBV7-9 and TRBJ1-4; D might be TRBD1 (5 bases). This CDR3 has 16 amino acids. V was pared by 5 bases and J by 8 bases, with 21 bases between. CDR1 is SEHNR, CDR2 FQNEAQ, per germline (reference sequence). The full variable domain, its missing parts supplied by reference TRBV7-9 and TRBJ1-4, is DTGVSQNPRHKITKRGQNVTFRCDPISEHNRLYWYRQTLGQGPEFLTYFQNEAQLEKSRLLSDRFSAERPKGSFSTLEIQRTEQGDSAMYLCASSPRAGTAGEKLFFGSGTQLSVL.

The chain couples TRBV5-5 to TRBJ1-1; D perhaps matches TRBD1 (6 bases). The CDR3 extends over 20 amino acids. The ends were cut back, 6 bases at V and 0 bases at J, with 30 bases in the middle. Per the germline V gene, CDR1 is SGHKS and CDR2 is YYEKEE (reference sequence). Written as DNA, the CDR3 is TGTGCCAGCACTCAGGACAGATCCTTCGAAAACTATCAAATGAACACTGAAGCTTTCTTT. Protein product: CASTQDRSFENYQMNTEAFF.

The rearrangement joins TRBV19 to TRBJ2-6; D gene ambiguous. Germline lookup yields CDR1 LNHDA and CDR2 SQIVND (reference sequence). This CDR3 has 13 residues. V lost 6 bases and J 1 base, leaving 4 bases between the germline ends. CDR3: CASSVSGANVLTF. The CDR3 region has the DNA TGTGCCAGTAGCGTATCTGGGGCCAACGTCCTGACTTTC.

This clone is medium-sized by share. The DNA for the CDR3 is TGTGCCAGTAGTATAGTTCACACCGGGGAGCTGTTTTTT. Translating it yields CASSIVHTGELFF. The V call is TRBV19, the J call TRBJ2-2; D not certain. The CDR3 totals 13 residues. With 1 base removed from V and 3 bases from J, the gap between germline ends came to 3 bases. CDR1 LNHDA and CDR2 SQIVND come from the germline V gene (reference sequence).

This chain connects TRBV30 to TRBJ1-1; D is unresolved. The CDR3 runs 10 residues. From germline, CDR1 is GTSNPN and CDR2 SVGIG (reference sequence). Trimming left V 5 bases short and J 1 base short, with 2 bases between. CDR3 sequence reads: CAWENTEAFF. In DNA, the CDR3 is TGTGCCTGGGAGAACACTGAAGCTTTCTTT.